This TCR beta chain stems from a study of shared clonotypes between healthy human individuals. Points from the study as a whole: Shared clonotypes across all four donors exceeded non-shared ones in generation probability.

Remarks on this clone: Its antigen is not identified.

Researchers ran the assay at a deep level. Sequenced by immunoSEQ multiplex PCR; TCRdb stores in-frame clones only, minus some. The repertoire holds about 2,100,000 clones, with just over 90% as singletons. The CDR3 extends over 16 amino acids. CDR1 and CDR2 (germline): SGHKS, YYEKEE (reference sequence). V lost 3 bases, J lost 2 bases, and 17 bases lay in between. Positive CCR7 selection of CD45RO-negative cells yielded the naive CD8 cells, and terminally differentiated effector memory CD45RA+ cells were excluded. The clonotype was recovered from a man between 18 and 35 years old in good health. Some clones in this sample may be carry-over from other donors' samples. Sequenced: naive CD8+ T cells from PBMCs. V usage is TRBV5-5 and J usage is TRBJ1-1; D is ambiguous. Here the CDR3 reads CASSSPMTRINTEAFF. CDR3 nucleotide sequence: TGTGCCAGCAGCTCGCCGATGACACGTATCAACACTGAAGCTTTCTTT.